Listed below are T cell receptor beta chains from one sample, sequenced in a study of cytomegalovirus exposure and HLA in healthy donors. The method was immunoSEQ multiplex PCR; TCRdb's version includes in-frame clones alone and lacks a portion of them. The data contain hundreds of thousands of clones, roughly four fifths of them seen just once; the ten biggest clones take up approximately 0.62%. The sequencing input was PBMCs. The receptors were sampled from a woman between 40 and 50 years old in good health and CMV-seronegative. Each CDR3 is given with its conserved first and last residue. Each record gives: V gene, J gene, CDR3 protein.

V gene: TRBV21-1
J gene: TRBJ2-3
CDR3 protein: CAILAGGVPSTDTQYF

V gene: TRBV7-2
J gene: TRBJ2-7
CDR3 protein: CASSWTGSHEQYF

V gene: TRBV15
J gene: TRBJ1-6
CDR3 protein: CATSRDRLGVFLNSPLHF

V gene: TRBV6-5
J gene: TRBJ2-5
CDR3 protein: CASSQNLAKETQYF

V gene: TRBV2
J gene: TRBJ1-2
CDR3 protein: CASSEGSTVLYGYTF

V gene: TRBV27
J gene: TRBJ2-1
CDR3 protein: CASSLTRDRGQDEQFF

V gene: TRBV6-5
J gene: TRBJ1-1
CDR3 protein: CASSYGGGVVNTEAFF

V gene: TRBV5-5
J gene: TRBJ2-5
CDR3 protein: CASSLTTSEQETQYF

V gene: TRBV5-1
J gene: TRBJ2-1
CDR3 protein: CASSSLAGLNNEQFF

V gene: TRBV11-2
J gene: TRBJ1-1
CDR3 protein: CASSLDKYTEAFF

V gene: TRBV9
J gene: TRBJ2-7
CDR3 protein: CASSASPSHEQYF

V gene: TRBV30
J gene: TRBJ1-1
CDR3 protein: CAWSPGPTEAFF

V gene: TRBV2
J gene: TRBJ1-2
CDR3 protein: CASSGAGQTYGYTF

V gene: TRBV10-3
J gene: TRBJ2-5
CDR3 protein: CAISGGQGVWETQYF

V gene: TRBV5-6
J gene: TRBJ2-1
CDR3 protein: CASSISRGGGAYNEQFF

V gene: TRBV6-1
J gene: TRBJ1-2
CDR3 protein: CASDRDSTWYGYTF

V gene: TRBV10-3
J gene: TRBJ1-6
CDR3 protein: CAISEIPDSPLHF

V gene: TRBV14
J gene: TRBJ1-2
CDR3 protein: CASSQGVYYGYTF

V gene: TRBV11-2
J gene: TRBJ1-3
CDR3 protein: CASSLSPPAGNTIYF

V gene: TRBV30
J gene: TRBJ1-1
CDR3 protein: CAWNLGGSTEAFF

V gene: TRBV9
J gene: TRBJ1-1
CDR3 protein: CASSRGRDEAFF

V gene: TRBV19
J gene: TRBJ1-3
CDR3 protein: CASRKRGSSGNTIYF

V gene: TRBV6-1
J gene: TRBJ1-5
CDR3 protein: CASSEWGGIQPQHF

V gene: TRBV25-1
J gene: TRBJ1-4
CDR3 protein: CASSEAGSGEKLFF

V gene: TRBV28
J gene: TRBJ1-5
CDR3 protein: CASRMGQGDYQPQHF

V gene: TRBV10-2
J gene: TRBJ2-3
CDR3 protein: CASSVGARGEDTQYF

V gene: TRBV9
J gene: TRBJ2-5
CDR3 protein: CASSLLSGGGETQYF

V gene: TRBV6-5
J gene: TRBJ1-1
CDR3 protein: CASSELSGNTEAFF

V gene: TRBV5-4
J gene: TRBJ2-1
CDR3 protein: CASSYSGGEQFF